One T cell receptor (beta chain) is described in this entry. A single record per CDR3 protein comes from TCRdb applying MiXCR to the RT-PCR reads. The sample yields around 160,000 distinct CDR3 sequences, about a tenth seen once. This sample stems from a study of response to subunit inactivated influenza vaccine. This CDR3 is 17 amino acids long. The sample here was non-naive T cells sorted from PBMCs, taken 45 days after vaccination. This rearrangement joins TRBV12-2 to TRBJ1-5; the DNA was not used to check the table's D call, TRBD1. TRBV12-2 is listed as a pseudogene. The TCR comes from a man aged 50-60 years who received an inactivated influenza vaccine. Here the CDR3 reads CASRSRMGTVWYQPQHF. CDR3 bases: TGTGCAAGTCGCTCACGGATGGGGACAGTTTGGTATCAGCCCCAGCATTTT.